This entry describes one T cell receptor beta chain. What it binds is not known. Germline CDR1 reads SQVTM; CDR2 reads ANQGSEA. This CDR3 spans 17 amino acids. V shed 7 bases and J 4 bases; nucleotides not matched to a gene: 19. The data stem from a study of CD8 T cells in ankylosing spondylitis. Points from the study as a whole: As for the disease-linked clones, they showed a CD8+ phenotype and occurred at relatively low frequencies in peripheral blood. Existing reports had already noted some motif variants in reactive arthritis synovial fluid and blood. About 8 highly homologous variants made up a TCR beta motif, and this motif appeared characteristic of ankylosing spondylitis blood. Disease-linked clones reportedly concentrated significantly in matched ankylosing spondylitis synovial fluid.

Quantitative 5'-RACE with molecular barcodes was used to make the TCR beta libraries. TCRdb called the 5' RACE reads again in MiXCR, with one record for every CDR3 protein. The sample shows about 480,000 distinct CDR3 sequences, roughly 17% of them seen only once. The gene calls are TRBV29-1 and TRBJ1-1, with 9 bases that match TRBD1. The sample was blood, either unsorted or a sorted T cell fraction (not recorded which). The receptor was isolated from a male donor with ankylosing spondylitis. The chain's CDR3 is CSATPGGQGFSSTEAFF. The CDR3, as DNA: TGCAGCGCCACCCCCGGGGGACAGGGTTTTTCGAGCACTGAAGCTTTCTTT.